A selection of T cell receptor beta chains follows, all from one sample in a study of blood T cell repertoires in COVID-19. Method: immunoSEQ multiplex PCR; TCRdb's copy keeps in-frame clones and lacks some. Seen here are 100,000 to 150,000 clones, roughly 85% observed once, and the top ten hold under 8%. Material for sequencing was peripheral blood. All receptors derive from a man older than 75 with active or convalescent COVID-19. CDR3s include the opening cysteine and the closing phenylalanine or tryptophan. The D gene is left open where the match is weak. Clone size is stated in some rows and not others, as once, few, many or a class when expanded.

J gene: TRBJ2-5
clone size: NA
D gene: NA
V gene: TRBV19
CDR3 protein: CASSGGRRETQYF
CDR3 DNA: TGTGCCAGTAGTGGCGGGCGTCGAGAGACCCAGTACTTC

J gene: TRBJ2-1
clone size: once
D gene: TRBD2
V gene: TRBV4-3
CDR3 protein: CASSQEARTSGSKKFF
CDR3 DNA: TGCGCCAGCAGCCAAGAAGCTAGGACTAGCGGGAGTAAGAAGTTCTTC

J gene: TRBJ1-6
clone size: NA
D gene: NA
V gene: TRBV30
CDR3 protein: CAWSGAGSASPLHF
CDR3 DNA: TGTGCCTGGAGTGGCGCGGGGAGTGCTTCACCCCTCCACTTT

J gene: TRBJ1-4
clone size: NA
D gene: TRBD1
V gene: TRBV3-1/TRBV3-2
CDR3 protein: CASSQIRQGRKEKLFF
CDR3 DNA: TGTGCCAGCAGCCAAATACGACAGGGGAGGAAGGAAAAACTGTTTTTT

J gene: TRBJ2-7
clone size: few
D gene: NA
V gene: TRBV7-2
CDR3 protein: CASSLVADLISYEQYF
CDR3 DNA: TGTGCCAGCAGTCTCGTAGCGGACCTTATCTCCTACGAGCAGTACTTC

J gene: TRBJ2-7
clone size: once
D gene: TRBD1
V gene: TRBV4-2
CDR3 protein: CASSQGQGDYEQYF
CDR3 DNA: TGTGCCAGCAGCCAAGGACAGGGTGACTACGAGCAGTACTTC

J gene: TRBJ1-4
clone size: once
D gene: TRBD1
V gene: TRBV30
CDR3 protein: CAWSRDRAHEKLFF
CDR3 DNA: TGTGCCTGGAGTAGGGACAGGGCGCATGAAAAACTGTTTTTT

J gene: TRBJ2-3
clone size: NA
D gene: TRBD2
V gene: TRBV7-3
CDR3 protein: CASSLNPGLAGWGLTDTQYF
CDR3 DNA: TGTGCCAGCAGCTTAAATCCGGGACTAGCGGGGTGGGGCCTGACAGATACGCAGTATTTT

J gene: TRBJ2-2
clone size: NA
D gene: NA
V gene: TRBV29-1
CDR3 protein: CSVELGSRTGELFF
CDR3 DNA: TGCAGCGTTGAACTCGGGAGCAGAACCGGGGAGCTGTTTTTT

J gene: TRBJ2-1
clone size: NA
D gene: NA
V gene: TRBV18
CDR3 protein: CASSLEMRYNEQFF
CDR3 DNA: TGTGCCAGCTCACTCGAGATGCGGTACAATGAGCAGTTCTTC

J gene: TRBJ2-7
clone size: NA
D gene: TRBD1
V gene: TRBV11-2
CDR3 protein: CASSQPGQLYEQYF
CDR3 DNA: TGTGCCAGCAGCCAACCGGGACAGCTCTACGAGCAGTACTTC

J gene: TRBJ2-1
clone size: NA
D gene: TRBD2
V gene: TRBV10-1
CDR3 protein: CASSRTSGSSEQFF
CDR3 DNA: TGCGCCAGCAGTCGGACTAGCGGGAGCAGTGAGCAGTTCTTC

J gene: TRBJ1-5
clone size: NA
D gene: TRBD1
V gene: TRBV6-5
CDR3 protein: CASRGRDRIQPQHF
CDR3 DNA: TGTGCCAGCAGGGGGAGGGACAGGATACAGCCCCAGCATTTT

J gene: TRBJ1-2
clone size: NA
D gene: NA
V gene: TRBV7-9
CDR3 protein: CASSLYTVRDGYTF
CDR3 DNA: TGTGCCAGCAGCTTATACACAGTCAGGGATGGCTACACCTTC

J gene: TRBJ2-3
clone size: NA
D gene: TRBD2
V gene: TRBV3-1/TRBV3-2
CDR3 protein: CASSPGGRNTDTQYF
CDR3 DNA: TGTGCCAGCAGCCCGGGCGGGAGGAACACAGATACGCAGTATTTT

J gene: TRBJ1-2
clone size: few
D gene: TRBD1
V gene: TRBV7-2
CDR3 protein: CASSFQGDLDGYTF
CDR3 DNA: TGTGCCAGCAGCTTCCAGGGGGATTTGGATGGCTACACCTTC

J gene: TRBJ1-1
clone size: NA
D gene: NA
V gene: TRBV6-5
CDR3 protein: CASIPEGHKNTEAFF
CDR3 DNA: TGTGCCAGCATCCCGGAGGGGCACAAGAACACTGAAGCTTTCTTT

J gene: TRBJ1-4
clone size: NA
D gene: NA
V gene: TRBV6-1
CDR3 protein: CASSELSIGGEKLFF
CDR3 DNA: TGTGCCAGCAGTGAACTATCAATCGGGGGTGAAAAACTGTTTTTT

J gene: TRBJ2-7
clone size: once
D gene: TRBD1
V gene: TRBV6-5
CDR3 protein: CASSTRQGASYEQYF
CDR3 DNA: TGTGCCAGCAGTACCCGGCAGGGGGCGTCCTACGAGCAGTACTTC

J gene: TRBJ1-3
clone size: once
D gene: TRBD1
V gene: TRBV29-1
CDR3 protein: CSVGDRGSGNTIYF
CDR3 DNA: TGCAGCGTTGGCGACAGGGGGTCTGGAAACACCATATATTTT

J gene: TRBJ2-1
clone size: NA
D gene: TRBD2
V gene: TRBV19
CDR3 protein: CASSTTSGRPNEQFF
CDR3 DNA: TGTGCCAGTAGTACCACTAGCGGGAGGCCCAATGAGCAGTTCTTC

J gene: TRBJ1-5
clone size: NA
D gene: NA
V gene: TRBV30
CDR3 protein: CAWSVGGQNQPQHF
CDR3 DNA: TGTGCCTGGAGTGTAGGTGGGCAGAATCAGCCCCAGCATTTT

J gene: TRBJ1-1
clone size: NA
D gene: TRBD1
V gene: TRBV4-1
CDR3 protein: CASSRPGQALLGFF
CDR3 DNA: TGCGCCAGCAGCCGACCGGGACAGGCCCTCCTAGGTTTCTTT

J gene: TRBJ1-6
clone size: NA
D gene: TRBD1
V gene: TRBV6-4
CDR3 protein: CASSGEGQGVGNSPLHF
CDR3 DNA: TGTGCCAGCAGTGGGGAAGGGCAGGGGGTCGGTAATTCACCCCTCCACTTT

J gene: TRBJ2-1
clone size: NA
D gene: TRBD1
V gene: TRBV2
CDR3 protein: CASSSGTGQFF
CDR3 DNA: TGTGCCAGCAGTTCCGGGACAGGGCAGTTCTTC

J gene: TRBJ2-3
clone size: NA
D gene: TRBD2
V gene: TRBV19
CDR3 protein: CASSSAGGRTDTQYF
CDR3 DNA: TGTGCCAGTAGTTCTGCGGGGGGCAGAACAGATACGCAGTATTTT

J gene: TRBJ1-1
clone size: NA
D gene: NA
V gene: TRBV5-1
CDR3 protein: CASRPTGMNTEAFF
CDR3 DNA: TGCGCCAGCAGACCAACAGGGATGAACACTGAAGCTTTCTTT

J gene: TRBJ1-2
clone size: NA
D gene: TRBD1
V gene: TRBV2
CDR3 protein: CASNQGANYGYTF
CDR3 DNA: TGTGCCTCGAATCAGGGGGCGAACTATGGCTACACCTTC

J gene: TRBJ2-5
clone size: once
D gene: NA
V gene: TRBV7-2
CDR3 protein: CASSFIVGKETQYF
CDR3 DNA: TGTGCCAGCAGCTTTATTGTGGGCAAAGAGACCCAGTACTTC

J gene: TRBJ2-6
clone size: few
D gene: TRBD1
V gene: TRBV7-2
CDR3 protein: CASSLAGGYGANVLTF
CDR3 DNA: TGTGCCAGCAGCTTAGCAGGGGGCTATGGGGCCAACGTCCTGACTTTC

J gene: TRBJ1-4
clone size: once
D gene: NA
V gene: TRBV15
CDR3 protein: CATSHPPAGVGEKLFF
CDR3 DNA: TGTGCCACCAGCCACCCTCCTGCGGGTGTTGGTGAAAAACTGTTTTTT

J gene: TRBJ1-2
clone size: NA
D gene: TRBD1
V gene: TRBV7-8
CDR3 protein: CASSVSGGGYGYTF
CDR3 DNA: TGTGCCAGCAGCGTATCAGGGGGCGGCTATGGCTACACCTTC

J gene: TRBJ1-6
clone size: NA
D gene: NA
V gene: TRBV6-6
CDR3 protein: CASSYSGGAGPLHF
CDR3 DNA: TGTGCCAGCAGTTACTCGGGGGGGGCTGGGCCCCTCCACTTT